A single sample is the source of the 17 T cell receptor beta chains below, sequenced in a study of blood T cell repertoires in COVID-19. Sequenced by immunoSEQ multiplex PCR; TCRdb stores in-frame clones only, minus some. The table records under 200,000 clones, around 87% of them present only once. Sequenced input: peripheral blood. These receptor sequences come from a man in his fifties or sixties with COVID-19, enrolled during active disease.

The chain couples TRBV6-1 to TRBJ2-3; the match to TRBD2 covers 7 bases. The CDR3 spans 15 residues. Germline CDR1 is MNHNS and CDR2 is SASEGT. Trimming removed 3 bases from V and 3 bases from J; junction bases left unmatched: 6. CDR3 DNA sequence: TGTGCCAGCAGTGACGGACTAGTGCCGACAGATACGCAGTATTTT. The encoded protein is CASSDGLVPTDTQYF.

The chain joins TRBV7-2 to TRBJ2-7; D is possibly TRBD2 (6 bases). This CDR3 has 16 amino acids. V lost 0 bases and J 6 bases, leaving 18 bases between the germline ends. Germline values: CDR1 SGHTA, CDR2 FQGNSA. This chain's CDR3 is CASSLATGTPRSEQYF. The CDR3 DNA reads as TGTGCCAGCAGCTTAGCAACCGGGACTCCGCGGAGCGAGCAGTACTTC.

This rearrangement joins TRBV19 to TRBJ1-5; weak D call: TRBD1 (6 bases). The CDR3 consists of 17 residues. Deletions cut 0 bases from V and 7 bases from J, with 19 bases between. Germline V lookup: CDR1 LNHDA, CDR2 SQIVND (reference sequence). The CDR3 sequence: CASSIDLGASTRQPQHF. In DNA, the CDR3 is TGTGCCAGTAGTATAGATCTGGGGGCCTCTACCAGGCAGCCCCAGCATTTT.

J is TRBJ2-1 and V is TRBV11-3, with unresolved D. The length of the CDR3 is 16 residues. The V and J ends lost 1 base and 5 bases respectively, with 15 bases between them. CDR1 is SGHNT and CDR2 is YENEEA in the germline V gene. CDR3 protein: CASSLVGSFLNNEQFF. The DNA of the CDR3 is TGTGCCAGCAGCTTAGTCGGTTCTTTCCTAAACAATGAGCAGTTCTTC. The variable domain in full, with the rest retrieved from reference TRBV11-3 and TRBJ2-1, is EAGVVQSPRYKIIEKKQPVAFWCNPISGHNTLYWYLQNLGQGPELLIRYENEEAVDDSQLPKDRFSAERLKGVDSTLKIQPAELGDSAVYLCASSLVGSFLNNEQFFGPGTRLTVL.

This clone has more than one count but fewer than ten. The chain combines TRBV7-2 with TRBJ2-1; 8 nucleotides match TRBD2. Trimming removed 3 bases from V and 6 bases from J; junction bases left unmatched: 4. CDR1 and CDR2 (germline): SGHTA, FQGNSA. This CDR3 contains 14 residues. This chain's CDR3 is CASSFGGGPNEQFF. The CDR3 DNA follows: TGTGCCAGCAGCTTCGGGGGGGGGCCCAATGAGCAGTTCTTC.

The CDR3 here is CASSILRRTGVFKNYGYTF. Written as DNA, the CDR3 is TGTGCCAGTAGTATCCTCCGAAGGACAGGGGTCTTCAAAAACTATGGCTACACCTTC. The J gene is TRBJ1-2, the V gene TRBV19, with 9 bases fitting TRBD1. Per germline, CDR1 LNHDA and CDR2 SQIVND (reference sequence). V shed 3 bases and J 2 bases; nucleotides not matched to a gene: 16. This CDR3 contains 19 residues.

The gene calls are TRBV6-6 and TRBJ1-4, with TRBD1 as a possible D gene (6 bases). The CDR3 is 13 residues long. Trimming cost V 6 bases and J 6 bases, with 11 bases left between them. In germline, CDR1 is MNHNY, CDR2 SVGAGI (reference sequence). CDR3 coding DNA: TGTGCCAGCAGGCCGGCAGGGGATGAAAAACTGTTTTTT. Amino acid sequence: CASRPAGDEKLFF.

CDR3 loop: CASSPNLLAGEQFF. The CDR3 bases are TGTGCCAGCAGCCCTAACCTACTAGCGGGTGAGCAGTTCTTC. The chain combines TRBV7-2 with TRBJ2-1; 9 nucleotides agree with TRBD2. Trimming at V came to 5 bases and at J to 9 bases, leaving 8 bases not matched to a gene. CDR3 length equals 14 residues. Per germline, CDR1 SGHTA and CDR2 FQGNSA.

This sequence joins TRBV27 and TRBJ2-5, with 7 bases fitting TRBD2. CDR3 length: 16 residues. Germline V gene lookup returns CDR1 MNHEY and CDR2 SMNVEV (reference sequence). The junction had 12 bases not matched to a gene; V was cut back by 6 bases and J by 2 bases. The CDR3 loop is CASSSTKRGPQETQYF. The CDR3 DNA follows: TGTGCCAGCAGCTCTACCAAGCGGGGACCACAAGAGACCCAGTACTTC.

CDR3 DNA: TGTGCCACCAGTGCGACAGGGGTAGGCGAGACCCAGTACTTC. Residues: CATSATGVGETQYF. J is TRBJ2-5 and V is TRBV24-1, with TRBD1 identical over 8 bases. The V segment lost 5 bases and the J segment 5 bases; nucleotides outside the gene matches: 6. The CDR3 covers 14 residues. Germline V CDR1 and CDR2: KGHDR, SFDVKD.

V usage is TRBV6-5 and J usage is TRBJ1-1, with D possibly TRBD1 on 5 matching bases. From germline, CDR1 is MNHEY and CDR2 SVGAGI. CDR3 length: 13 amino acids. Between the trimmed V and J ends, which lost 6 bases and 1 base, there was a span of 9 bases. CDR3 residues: CASRQTENTEAFF. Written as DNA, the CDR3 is TGTGCCAGCAGGCAGACAGAGAACACTGAAGCTTTCTTT.

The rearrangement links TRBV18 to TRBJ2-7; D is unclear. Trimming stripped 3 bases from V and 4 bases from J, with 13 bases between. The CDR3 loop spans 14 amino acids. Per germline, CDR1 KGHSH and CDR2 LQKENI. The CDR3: CASSPSDNRYEQYF. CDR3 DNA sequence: TGTGCCAGCTCACCTTCCGACAACCGTTACGAGCAGTACTTC.

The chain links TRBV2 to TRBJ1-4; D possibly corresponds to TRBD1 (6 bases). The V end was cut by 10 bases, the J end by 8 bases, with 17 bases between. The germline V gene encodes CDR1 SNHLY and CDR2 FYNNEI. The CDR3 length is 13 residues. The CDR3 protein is CANNRVLGEKLFF. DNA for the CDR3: TGTGCCAACAACAGGGTATTGGGCGAAAAACTGTTTTTT.

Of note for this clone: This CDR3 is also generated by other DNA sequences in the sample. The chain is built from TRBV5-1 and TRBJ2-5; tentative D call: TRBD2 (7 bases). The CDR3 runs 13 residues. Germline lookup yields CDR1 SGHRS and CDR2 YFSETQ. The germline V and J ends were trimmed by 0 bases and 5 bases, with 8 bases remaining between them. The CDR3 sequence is CASSLGGGETQYF. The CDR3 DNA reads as TGCGCCAGCAGCTTGGGGGGGGGCGAGACCCAGTACTTC.

CDR3 sequence (DNA): TGTGCCAGCTCATATCAGCAGGAAGAGACCCAGTACTTC. Its protein product is CASSYQQEETQYF. The rearrangement uses TRBV18 and TRBJ2-5; D ambiguous. CDR1 and CDR2 from the germline V gene are KGHSH and LQKENI. Trimming left V 5 bases short and J 3 bases short, with 10 bases between. This CDR3 is built from 13 residues.

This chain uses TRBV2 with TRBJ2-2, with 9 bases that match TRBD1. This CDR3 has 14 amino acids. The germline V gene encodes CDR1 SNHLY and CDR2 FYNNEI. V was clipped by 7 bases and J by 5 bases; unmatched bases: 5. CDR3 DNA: TGTGCCAGCACCGTACAGGGGGCTACCGGGGAGCTGTTTTTT. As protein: CASTVQGATGELFF.

CDR3 bases: TGCGCCAGCAGCTTGGAGGCAGGGAACATGAACACTGAAGCTTTCTTT. This encodes CASSLEAGNMNTEAFF. The chain is built from TRBV5-1 and TRBJ1-1; possible D gene TRBD1, 5 bases. The germline CDR1 and CDR2 sequences are SGHRS and YFSETQ. V lost 0 bases, J lost 0 bases, and 12 bases lay in between. This CDR3 region has 16 residues.